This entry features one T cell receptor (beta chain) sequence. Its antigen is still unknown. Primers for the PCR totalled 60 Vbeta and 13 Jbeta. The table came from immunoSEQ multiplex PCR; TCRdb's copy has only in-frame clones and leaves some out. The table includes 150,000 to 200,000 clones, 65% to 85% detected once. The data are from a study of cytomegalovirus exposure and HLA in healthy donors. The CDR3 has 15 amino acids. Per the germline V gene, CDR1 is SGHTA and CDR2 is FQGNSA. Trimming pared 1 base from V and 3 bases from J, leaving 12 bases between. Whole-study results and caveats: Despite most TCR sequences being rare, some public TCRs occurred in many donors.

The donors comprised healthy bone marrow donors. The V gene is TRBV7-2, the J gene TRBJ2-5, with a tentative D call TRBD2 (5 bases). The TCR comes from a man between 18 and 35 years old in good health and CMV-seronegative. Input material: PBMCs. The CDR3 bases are TGTGCCAGCAGCTTAGGCGTTAGGACTGAAGAGACCCAGTACTTC. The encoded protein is CASSLGVRTEETQYF.